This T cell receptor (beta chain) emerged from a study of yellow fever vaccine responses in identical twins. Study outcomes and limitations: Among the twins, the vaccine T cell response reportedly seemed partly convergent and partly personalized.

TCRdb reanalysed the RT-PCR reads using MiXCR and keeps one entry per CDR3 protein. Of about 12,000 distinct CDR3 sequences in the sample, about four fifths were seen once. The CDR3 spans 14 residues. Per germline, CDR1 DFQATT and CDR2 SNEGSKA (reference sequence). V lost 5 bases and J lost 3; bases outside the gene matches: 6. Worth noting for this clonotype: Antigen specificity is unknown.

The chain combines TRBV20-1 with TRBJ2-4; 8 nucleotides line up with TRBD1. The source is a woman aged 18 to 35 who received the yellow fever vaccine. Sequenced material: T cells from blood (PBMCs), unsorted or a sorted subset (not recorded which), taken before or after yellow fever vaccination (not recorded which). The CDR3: CSAYGTGGKNIQYF. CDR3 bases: TGCAGTGCTTACGGGACAGGCGGCAAAAACATTCAGTACTTC.